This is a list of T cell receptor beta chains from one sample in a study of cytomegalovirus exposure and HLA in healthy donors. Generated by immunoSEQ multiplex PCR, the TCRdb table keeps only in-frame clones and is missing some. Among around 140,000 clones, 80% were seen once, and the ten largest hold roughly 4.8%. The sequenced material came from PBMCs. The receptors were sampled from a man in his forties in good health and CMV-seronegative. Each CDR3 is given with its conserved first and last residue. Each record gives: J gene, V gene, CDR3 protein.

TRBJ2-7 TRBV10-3 CAISVQGGYEQYF
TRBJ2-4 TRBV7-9 CASRSGDGTGGIQYF
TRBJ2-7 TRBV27 CASSLPGRTYEQYF
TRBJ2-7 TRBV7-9 CASSLEEDRGWNF
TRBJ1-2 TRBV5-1 CASSLEGDYGYTF
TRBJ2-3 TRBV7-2 CASSTLAYRTDTQYF
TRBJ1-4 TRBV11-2 CASSPRRGTNEKLFF
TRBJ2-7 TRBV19 CASRSGHEQYF
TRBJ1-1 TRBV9 CASSDSPGNTEAFF
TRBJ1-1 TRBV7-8 CASSLTGNTEAFF
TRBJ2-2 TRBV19 CASSGDKNTGELFF
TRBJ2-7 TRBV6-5 CASGATYEQYF
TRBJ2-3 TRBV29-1 CSVETLQQPLRDTQYF
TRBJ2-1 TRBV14 CASSQGTSGSYNEQFF